This TCR beta chain was retrieved from a study of CXCR3-negative and CXCR3-positive naive CD8 T cells. Study-wide context: Collectively, the libraries yielded roughly 140 million TRB reads in total, at about 1.5 +/- 0.3 million per library.

Concerning this clonotype itself: No antigen is known for it.

Findings of the study overall: TRB CDR3s were more hydrophobic in CXCR3-positive than in CXCR3-negative naive cells. TCR interaction strength was inferred from TRB CDR3 physicochemistry, as CD5 matched across naive subsets. In naive cells, CXCR3-negative and CXCR3-positive subsets had similar TRBV-TRBJ usage; memory cells differed.

5' RACE with UMI labels generated the TRB cDNA libraries. TCRdb re-called the 5' RACE reads; every CDR3 protein appears as one record, without DNA. The ten most abundant clones cover 4.8% of a sample with around 63,000 distinct CDR3 sequences. Germline lookup yields CDR1 SGHRS and CDR2 YFSETQ. The CDR3 contains 14 residues. This TCR derives from a human donor in good health. Some clones in this sample may be carry-over from other donors' samples. This chain joins TRBV5-1 and TRBJ1-1. The sample was naive CXCR3+ CD8+ T cells from blood. The subset denotes: CD45RO-CCR7+CD27+CD95- naive CD8+ T cells expressing CXCR3 (TNR3+). The chain's CDR3 is CASSFRDMNTEAFF.